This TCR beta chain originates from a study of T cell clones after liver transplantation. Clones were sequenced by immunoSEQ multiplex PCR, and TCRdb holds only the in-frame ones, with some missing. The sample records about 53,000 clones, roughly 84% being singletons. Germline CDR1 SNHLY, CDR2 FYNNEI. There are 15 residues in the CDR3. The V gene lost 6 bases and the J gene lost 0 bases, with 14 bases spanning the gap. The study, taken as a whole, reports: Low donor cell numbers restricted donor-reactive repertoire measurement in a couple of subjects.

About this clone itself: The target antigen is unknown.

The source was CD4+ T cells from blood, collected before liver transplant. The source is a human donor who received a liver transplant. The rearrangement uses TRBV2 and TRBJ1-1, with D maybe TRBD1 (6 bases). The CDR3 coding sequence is TGTGCCAGCAGGCGACTAGGACAGTTGAACACTGAAGCTTTCTTT. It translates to CASRRLGQLNTEAFF.